This record concerns one T cell receptor (beta chain) sequence. The antigen is undetermined. This entry belongs to a study of shared clonotypes between healthy human individuals. A deep-level run was used for the assay. Sequencing used immunoSEQ multiplex PCR; TCRdb keeps in-frame clones, though not all of them. The table lists 1.5 million to 2.5 million clones, about 95% of them singletons, with more than 0.9% in the top ten. Naive CD8 cells, CD45RO-negative and positively selected for CCR7, excluded terminally differentiated effector memory CD45RA+ cells. Every one of the donors was a Caucasian adult that lived in Nashville, Tennessee. Study observations and caveats: The expectation was that sequencing depth would affect clonotype sharing among donors. The represented genetic and exposure-history diversity was limited by the small number of donors.

The CDR3 consists of 15 residues. Deletions cut 3 bases from V and 0 bases from J, with 11 bases between. CDR1 is MGHRA and CDR2 is YSYEKL in the germline V gene. The clonotype comes from a man younger than 30 in good health. The chain carries TRBV4-1 and TRBJ1-2; the D gene is possibly TRBD1 (5 bases). Sample: naive CD8+ T cells sorted from blood. In nucleotides, the CDR3 is TGCGCCAGCAGCCAGCGGGACGGTGCTAACTATGGCTACACCTTC. Translated, it gives CASSQRDGANYGYTF.